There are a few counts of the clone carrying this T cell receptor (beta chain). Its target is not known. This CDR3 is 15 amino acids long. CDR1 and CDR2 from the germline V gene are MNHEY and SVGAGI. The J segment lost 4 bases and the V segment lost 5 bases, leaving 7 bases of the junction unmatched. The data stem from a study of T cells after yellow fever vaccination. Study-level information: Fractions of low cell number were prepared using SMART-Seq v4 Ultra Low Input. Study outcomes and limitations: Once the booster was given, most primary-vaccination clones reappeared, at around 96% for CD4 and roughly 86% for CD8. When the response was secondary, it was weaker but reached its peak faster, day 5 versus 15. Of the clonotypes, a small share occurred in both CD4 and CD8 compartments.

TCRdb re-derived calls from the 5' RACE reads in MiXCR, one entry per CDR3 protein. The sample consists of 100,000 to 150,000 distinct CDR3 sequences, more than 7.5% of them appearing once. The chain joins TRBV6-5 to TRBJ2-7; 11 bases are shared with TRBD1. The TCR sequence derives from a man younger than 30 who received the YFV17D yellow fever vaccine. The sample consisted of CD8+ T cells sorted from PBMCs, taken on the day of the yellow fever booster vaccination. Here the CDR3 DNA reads TGTGCCAGCAGTCCCGGGGGACAGGGGGATTACGAGCAGTACGTC. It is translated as CASSPGGQGDYEQYV.